These T cell receptor beta chains were read from a single sample in a study of cytomegalovirus exposure and HLA in healthy donors. TCRdb's copy holds only in-frame clones and misses some; the assay was immunoSEQ multiplex PCR. The sample lists around 150,000 clones; nearly 70% were seen once. The sample consisted of PBMCs. The origin of the receptors is a man aged 30 to 45 in good health and CMV-seropositive. CDR3s include the opening cysteine and the closing phenylalanine or tryptophan. The D gene is left open where the match is weak. Clone size is shown for a subset of rows, as once, few, many or a class of expanded clone.

D | J | size | V | CDR3 | DNA
TRBD2 | TRBJ2-2 | - | TRBV19 | CASSRTLAGGDTGELFF | TGTGCCAGTAGTCGAACTCTAGCGGGAGGCGACACCGGGGAGCTGTTTTTT
- | TRBJ2-7 | few | TRBV28 | CASIASSYEQYF | TGTGCCAGCATAGCTAGCTCCTACGAGCAGTACTTC
- | TRBJ2-7 | - | TRBV19 | CASSIERSQQHEQYF | TGTGCCAGTAGTATAGAGAGATCTCAACAGCACGAGCAGTACTTC
TRBD2 | TRBJ2-1 | few | TRBV5-1 | CASSLEASGYNEQFF | TGCGCCAGCAGCTTGGAAGCTAGCGGATACAATGAGCAGTTCTTC
- | TRBJ2-1 | - | TRBV5-6 | CASSPGSSYNEQFF | TGTGCCAGCAGCCCGGGGAGCTCCTACAATGAGCAGTTCTTC
- | TRBJ2-1 | - | TRBV7-9 | CASSPPGTLPGDEQFF | TGTGCCAGCAGCCCCCCCGGGACACTACCTGGCGATGAGCAGTTCTTC
- | TRBJ2-3 | - | TRBV9 | CASSPMIEPRVDTQYF | TGTGCCAGCAGCCCCATGATTGAGCCTCGTGTCGATACGCAGTATTTT
- | TRBJ2-5 | - | TRBV19 | CASSIRSGSKETQYF | TGTGCCAGTAGTATTCGGAGCGGTAGTAAAGAGACCCAGTACTTC
TRBD2 | TRBJ2-5 | once | TRBV6-5 | CASSGLAGQETQYF | TGTGCCAGCAGCGGACTAGCGGGCCAAGAGACCCAGTACTTC
- | TRBJ2-7 | - | TRBV12-2 | CASRFTGYNEQYF | TGTGCAAGTCGGTTTACAGGATATAACGAGCAGTACTTC